These 30 T cell receptor beta chains were sequenced from one sample in a study of sequential checkpoint blockade in melanoma. Assay used: immunoSEQ multiplex PCR; TCRdb lists only in-frame clones, some missing. This table has 25,000 to 30,000 clones, over 80% appearing once. Sample treatment: randomized to nivolumab then ipilimumab (arm A) or the reverse (arm B). Sequencing was performed on CD8+ T cells sorted from blood (inferred from file names), taken from a patient given nivolumab and ipilimumab in sequence. All receptors come from a human donor with melanoma.

This chain joins TRBV7-9 and TRBJ2-1; 7 positions agree with TRBD2. V was pared by 3 bases and J by 10 bases, with 12 bases of the junction left unmatched. The CDR3 has 15 residues. Per germline, CDR1 SEHNR and CDR2 FQNEAQ (reference sequence). CDR3 DNA: TGTGCCAGCAGCTTCCCAGACCCTAGCGGACCCGAGCAGTTCTTC. Translating it yields CASSFPDPSGPEQFF.

CDR3 amino acids: CASGGGAVAGNTIYF. The CDR3 nucleotides read TGTGCCAGCGGAGGAGGGGCGGTGGCTGGAAACACCATATATTTT. This chain uses TRBV11-2 with TRBJ1-3; maybe TRBD1 (5 bases). V was cut by 8 bases and J by 2 bases, with 16 bases left in between. The germline V gene has CDR1 SGHAT and CDR2 FQNNGV. There are 15 residues in the CDR3.

The V and J genes are TRBV28 and TRBJ1-6, with TRBD1 matching over 9 bases. The CDR3 is made up of 14 amino acids. Trimming cost V 5 bases and J 7 bases; bases outside gene matches: 3. The germline CDR1 and CDR2 sequences are MDHEN and SYDVKM. The CDR3 sequence is CASSHGQGNSPLHF. The CDR3 DNA reads as TGTGCCAGCAGTCACGGACAGGGGAATTCACCCCTCCACTTT.

By sample share, this clone is medium-sized. This chain uses TRBV6-4 with TRBJ2-3; 9 bases agree with TRBD2. This CDR3 has 14 amino acids. The ends lost 5 bases at V and 4 bases at J; junction bases unmatched: 4. Germline CDR1 and CDR2: MRHNA and SNTAGT. The CDR3 loop is CASSLSGSADTQYF. The CDR3 coding sequence is TGTGCCAGCAGTCTTAGCGGGAGCGCAGATACGCAGTATTTT.

In this sample, this clone turned up a few times. The CDR3 region is CASMNGGHQETQYF. The CDR3 region has the DNA TGCGCCAGCATGAACGGAGGGCACCAAGAGACCCAGTACTTC. The rearrangement joins TRBV5-1 to TRBJ2-5; D perhaps matches TRBD2 (6 bases). Germline CDR1 and CDR2: SGHRS and YFSETQ. The CDR3 spans 14 residues. V lost 6 bases, J lost 0 bases, and 12 bases lay in between.

V usage is TRBV6-5 and J usage is TRBJ1-5; D may be TRBD1 (6 bases). The CDR3 is 14 residues long. The germline gives CDR1 MNHEY, CDR2 SVGAGI. V was trimmed by 2 bases and J by 8 bases, leaving 13 bases between them. The CDR3 nucleotides read TGTGCCAGCAGTTACCTGGGGGCCGCGGAGCCCCAGCATTTT. Translation gives CASSYLGAAEPQHF.

This chain uses TRBV2 with TRBJ2-7, with TRBD1 matching 8 bases. The CDR3 has 15 amino acids. V dropped 8 bases and J dropped 7; count of bases not matched to a gene: 16. CDR1 and CDR2 from the germline V gene are SNHLY and FYNNEI. The CDR3 DNA sequence: TGTGCCAGCGGCAAAGGGGTAGCAAACAGGGGGGAGCAGTACTTC. Translation gives CASGKGVANRGEQYF.

V usage is TRBV19 and J usage is TRBJ2-7; the match to TRBD1 covers 9 bases. Trimming took 3 bases from V and 2 from J; bases not matched to a gene: 5. Per the germline V gene, CDR1 is LNHDA and CDR2 is SQIVND (reference sequence). The CDR3 extends over 15 amino acids. CDR3 nucleotides: TGTGCCAGTAGTATCGGGACAGGGATTACCTACGAGCAGTACTTC. Protein: CASSIGTGITYEQYF.

V is TRBV6-5 and J is TRBJ1-1; 10 bases agree with TRBD1. In germline, CDR1 is MNHEY, CDR2 SVGAGI. The CDR3 has 15 residues. The V and J ends lost 6 bases and 4 bases, in that order; junction bases with no gene match: 8. CDR3 loop: CASSAPGQGVTEAFF. CDR3 bases: TGTGCCAGCAGCGCCCCAGGACAGGGGGTCACTGAAGCTTTCTTT.

This sequence joins TRBV10-1 and TRBJ2-7; D is possibly TRBD1 (5 bases). The CDR3 extends over 12 amino acids. Germline CDR1 is WNHNN and CDR2 is SYGVQD (reference sequence). Between the trimmed V and J ends, which lost 3 bases and 6 bases, there was a span of 9 bases. CDR3 loop: CASSDRDSEQYF. CDR3 nucleotides: TGCGCCAGCAGTGACAGGGATTCCGAGCAGTACTTC.

This chain connects TRBV19 to TRBJ2-1; D ambiguous. Germline CDR1 LNHDA, CDR2 SQIVND (reference sequence). Trimming removed 3 bases from V and 6 bases from J, with 9 bases in between. This CDR3 spans 13 amino acids. CDR3 residues: CASSIGFSNEQFF. The CDR3 bases are TGTGCCAGTAGTATCGGGTTTTCCAATGAGCAGTTCTTC.

The rearrangement links TRBV6-4 to TRBJ2-2, with TRBD2 matching over 7 bases. CDR3 length equals 15 residues. After removal of 7 bases from V and 4 bases from J, the junction contained 9 bases not matched to a gene. Germline values: CDR1 MRHNA, CDR2 SNTAGT. The CDR3 spells CASTRTSGTTGELFF. CDR3 in DNA: TGTGCCAGCACTAGGACTAGTGGGACCACCGGGGAGCTGTTTTTT.

To note about this clone: An end of the junction does not agree with germline; a read error may underlie this. The J gene is TRBJ2-7, the V gene TRBV5-6, with a possible D match to TRBD1 (6 bases). The germline V gene has CDR1 SGHDT and CDR2 YYEEEE. The CDR3 runs 15 residues. CDR3 protein: CASSHRTAVGDEQYF. The CDR3, as DNA: TGCGCCAGCAGCCACCGGACAGCAGTTGGCGACGAGCAGTACTTC.

The rearrangement joins TRBV28 to TRBJ1-5; D remains ambiguous. There are 14 residues in the CDR3. The ends were cut back, 2 bases at V and 0 bases at J, with 5 bases in the middle. Germline CDR1 is MDHEN and CDR2 is SYDVKM. CDR3 sequence (DNA): TGTGCCAGCAGTTTACACGGTAGCAATCAGCCCCAGCATTTT. Translating it yields CASSLHGSNQPQHF. The full variable domain, in which reference TRBV28 and TRBJ1-5 provide the parts outside the CDR3, is DVKVTQSSRYLVKRTGEKVFLECVQDMDHENMFWYRQDPGLGLRLIYFSYDVKMKEKGDIPEGYSVSREKKERFSLILESASTNQTSMYLCASSLHGSNQPQHFGDGTRLSIL.

The gene calls are TRBV4-3 and TRBJ1-6; D possibly corresponds to TRBD1 (6 bases). Germline V gene sequence: CDR1 LGHNA, CDR2 YSLEER. The CDR3 extends over 15 amino acids. V was trimmed by 2 bases and J by 7 bases, leaving 12 bases between them. The CDR3: CASSQTAGANSPLHF. DNA of the CDR3: TGCGCCAGCAGCCAAACCGCAGGGGCCAATTCACCCCTCCACTTT.

The chain is built from TRBV7-8 and TRBJ2-3, with 9 bases lining up with TRBD2. V lost 4 bases, J lost 1 base, and 3 bases stayed unmatched. The CDR3 sequence is 15 residues long. The germline V gene encodes CDR1 SGHVS and CDR2 FQNEAQ. The DNA for the CDR3 is TGTGCCAGCAGCTCCAGGACTAGCGGCACAGATACGCAGTATTTT. Residues: CASSSRTSGTDTQYF.

This chain joins TRBV27 and TRBJ1-4, with D tentatively TRBD1 (5 bases). This CDR3 has 16 residues. Germline V gene sequence: CDR1 MNHEY, CDR2 SMNVEV (reference sequence). The ends were cut back, 4 bases at V and 2 bases at J, with 14 bases in the middle. The CDR3 coding sequence is TGTGCCAGCAGTTATTCGGGAGAGGGGACTAATGAAAAACTGTTTTTT. As protein: CASSYSGEGTNEKLFF.

This clone appeared once. J is TRBJ2-2 and V is TRBV25-1; TRBD1 aligns across 8 bases. CDR3 length: 13 amino acids. The germline V gene encodes CDR1 MGHDK and CDR2 SYGVNS. V was clipped by 7 bases and J by 6 bases; unmatched bases: 4. The CDR3 loop reads CASIQGQAGELFF. CDR3 coding DNA: TGTGCCAGCATACAGGGACAGGCCGGGGAGCTGTTTTTT.

The chain combines TRBV27 with TRBJ2-1; D perhaps matches TRBD1 (6 bases). The germline V gene has CDR1 MNHEY and CDR2 SMNVEV (reference sequence). The CDR3 spans 15 residues. The V and J ends lost 2 bases and 4 bases respectively, with 12 bases between them. Here the CDR3 DNA reads TGTGCCAGCAGTTTACGCCTGGGACATTACAATGAGCAGTTCTTC. Residues: CASSLRLGHYNEQFF.

This chain links TRBV27 with TRBJ2-6, with 8 bases aligning to TRBD1. CDR1 is MNHEY, CDR2 SMNVEV, per germline (reference sequence). The V gene end was trimmed by 5 bases and the J gene end by 1 base; junction bases not matched to a gene: 4. The CDR3 is 16 amino acids. The CDR3 nucleotides read TGTGCCAGCAGTCCGCAGGGGGCGTCTGGGGCCAACGTCCTGACTTTC. It is translated as CASSPQGASGANVLTF.

This clone has only a few counts. This chain links TRBV11-2 with TRBJ2-1; TRBD2 aligns across 8 bases. V trimming: 5 bases; J trimming: 5 bases; junction bases outside the gene matches: 8. The CDR3 totals 15 residues. From germline, CDR1 is SGHAT and CDR2 FQNNGV. The CDR3 nucleotides read TGTGCCAGCAGCCTTGCCGGGACTAGAAACAATGAGCAGTTCTTC. Amino acids: CASSLAGTRNNEQFF.

The J gene is TRBJ1-5, the V gene TRBV7-9, with a tentative D call TRBD1 (5 bases). Trimming removed 5 bases from V and 6 bases from J, with 14 bases in between. Germline values: CDR1 SEHNR, CDR2 FQNEAQ (reference sequence). The CDR3 sequence is 14 residues long. The CDR3 region has the DNA TGTGCCAGCAGCCCTACCAGGGAGGGTCAGCCCCAGCATTTT. Translation: CASSPTREGQPQHF.

The CDR3, as DNA: TGCAGCGTTACCGGGACAGGGGATCGTCAGCCCCAGCATTTT. Its translation is CSVTGTGDRQPQHF. The chain employs TRBV29-1 and TRBJ1-5; 10 bases are a match to TRBD1. CDR1 SQVTM and CDR2 ANQGSEA come from the germline V gene. The CDR3 totals 14 residues. V lost 5 bases to trimming and J lost 6 bases; unmatched junction nucleotides: 7.

The chain links TRBV11-2 to TRBJ2-2; TRBD1 aligns across 8 bases. Trimming cost V 7 bases and J 7 bases; bases outside gene matches: 11. CDR1 and CDR2 from the germline V gene are SGHAT and FQNNGV. The CDR3 covers 15 residues. The CDR3 coding sequence is TGTGCCAGCAACCCCATGGACAGGGTTGTCGGGGAGCTGTTTTTT. It translates to CASNPMDRVVGELFF.

In this sample, this clone turned up once. The rearrangement links TRBV29-1 to TRBJ2-1, with 10 positions matching TRBD2. V gave up 5 bases and J gave up 9 bases; unmatched junction bases: 7. In germline, CDR1 is SQVTM, CDR2 ANQGSEA. This CDR3 is built from 13 residues. The CDR3: CSVYSGGAFEQFF. The DNA for the CDR3 is TGCAGCGTTTACAGCGGGGGGGCTTTTGAGCAGTTCTTC.

The chain has TRBV5-8 and TRBJ2-7, with 10 bases identical to TRBD2. V shed 9 bases, J shed 4 bases, and the junction held 16 bases outside the gene matches. The CDR3 consists of 16 residues. Germline CDR1 reads SGHTS; CDR2 reads YDEGEE. CDR3 nucleotide sequence: TGTGCCACCCTCCCGTTCGGGACTAGCGTCTTTTACGAGCAGTACTTC. Its protein product is CATLPFGTSVFYEQYF. Drawing the rest from reference TRBV5-8 and TRBJ2-7, the complete variable domain is EAGVTQSPTHLIKTRGQQATLRCSPISGHTSVYWYQQALGLGLQFLLWYDEGEERNRGNFPPRFSGRQFPNYSSELNVNALELEDSALYLCATLPFGTSVFYEQYFGPGTRLTVT.

The chain employs TRBV28 and TRBJ2-1, with a tentative D call TRBD2 (6 bases). The germline V and J ends were trimmed by 6 bases and 0 bases, with 9 bases remaining between them. Germline CDR1 is MDHEN and CDR2 is SYDVKM. There are 14 residues in the CDR3. CDR3 in DNA: TGTGCCAGCAGCAGCGGGCACTCCTACAATGAGCAGTTCTTC. The encoded protein is CASSSGHSYNEQFF. Complete variable domain (other parts from reference TRBV28 and TRBJ2-1): DVKVTQSSRYLVKRTGEKVFLECVQDMDHENMFWYRQDPGLGLRLIYFSYDVKMKEKGDIPEGYSVSREKKERFSLILESASTNQTSMYLCASSSGHSYNEQFFGPGTRLTVL.

The chain is built from TRBV9 and TRBJ2-1, with TRBD2 identical over 9 bases. From germline, CDR1 is SGDLS and CDR2 YYNGEE. This CDR3 has 18 amino acids. Unmatched junction bases numbered 17, after V lost 4 bases and J lost 6 bases. The CDR3 here is CASSSPTEREAPSNEQFF. In DNA form, the CDR3 reads TGTGCCAGCAGCTCGCCTACAGAGCGGGAGGCCCCCAGCAATGAGCAGTTCTTC.

The chain is built from TRBV28 and TRBJ2-1; 10 bases are shared with TRBD2. Trimming cost V 4 bases and J 4 bases; bases outside gene matches: 7. There are 16 residues in the CDR3. Germline assignment: CDR1 MDHEN and CDR2 SYDVKM. The CDR3 spells CASSSGTSAQYNEQFF. CDR3 DNA sequence: TGTGCCAGCAGTTCCGGGACTAGCGCCCAATACAATGAGCAGTTCTTC.

This clone was counted a few times. The gene calls are TRBV28 and TRBJ1-3, with a possible D match to TRBD1 (5 bases). CDR3 length equals 15 residues. The germline V gene has CDR1 MDHEN and CDR2 SYDVKM. With 3 bases removed from V and 0 bases from J, the gap between germline ends came to 9 bases. The CDR3 region has the DNA TGTGCCAGCAGTTTCGTCAGGGTCTCTGGAAACACCATATATTTT. It encodes CASSFVRVSGNTIYF.